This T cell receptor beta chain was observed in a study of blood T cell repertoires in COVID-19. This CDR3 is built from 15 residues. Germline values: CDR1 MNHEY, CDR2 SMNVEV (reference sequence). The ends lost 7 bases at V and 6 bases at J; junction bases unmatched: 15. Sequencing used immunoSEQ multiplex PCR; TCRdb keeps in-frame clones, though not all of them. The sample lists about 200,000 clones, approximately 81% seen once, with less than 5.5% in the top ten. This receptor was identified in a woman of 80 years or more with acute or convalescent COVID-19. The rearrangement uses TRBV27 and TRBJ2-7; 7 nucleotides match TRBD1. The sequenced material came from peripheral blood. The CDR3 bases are TGTGCCAGCAAAAGGACCGGGACAGCCCCTTTCGAGCAGTACTTC. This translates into CASKRTGTAPFEQYF.